Listed below are T cell receptor beta chains from one sample, sequenced in a study of breast tumors, draining lymph nodes, adjacent tissues. A single record per CDR3 protein comes from TCRdb applying MiXCR to the multiplex PCR reads. The data contain about 230,000 distinct CDR3 sequences, approximately 30% of them seen just once; the ten biggest clones take up 1.1% to 1.5%. The sample taken for sequencing was axillary lymph node tissue. Receptors originate from a female donor with breast cancer. Some clones in this sample may be carry-over from other donors' samples. Both conserved end residues are trimmed from each CDR3. Only some rows state a clone size, as once, few, many or a class for expanded clones.

CDR3	V	J	size	length
ASSVDLAGGKRGTGELF	TRBV9	TRBJ2-2	NA	17
SASYIAQISYEQY	TRBV20-1	TRBJ2-7	many	13
ASRYRDGRTGELF	TRBV5-5	TRBJ2-2	many	13
SARARTLGSSPLH	TRBV20-1	TRBJ1-6	many	13
ASSERRDGRGSPLH	TRBV2	TRBJ1-6	NA	14
SAKGGAGTEKLF	TRBV20-1	TRBJ1-4	NA	12
SARVGGLAGVVQETQY	TRBV20-1	TRBJ2-5	NA	16
ASSGDRATNEQF	TRBV19	TRBJ2-1	NA	12
SVYGTGDGGNTIY	TRBV29-1	TRBJ1-3	many	13
ASSRVGTPGSTDTQY	TRBV7-3	TRBJ2-3	many	15
SERPGRAETQY	TRBV20-1	TRBJ2-5	NA	11
ASSLVPAAWGDIQY	TRBV7-9	TRBJ2-4	few	14
SVLGGEGSNQPQH	TRBV29-1	TRBJ1-5	many	13
ASSFTGGAGGF	TRBV11-2	TRBJ2-1	NA	11
ASSLDRKDGYT	TRBV11-2	TRBJ1-2	many	11
AWSAGQGTNQPQH	TRBV30	TRBJ1-5	many	13
ASSADNNQPQH	TRBV19	TRBJ1-5	many	11
ASSPGRGGALH	TRBV11-3	TRBJ1-6	many	11
SARARGYGFAEAF	TRBV20-1	TRBJ1-1	NA	13
SARDETVLSYEQY	TRBV20-1	TRBJ2-7	many	13